This TCR beta chain was identified in a study of cytomegalovirus exposure and HLA in healthy donors. Primers: 60 Vbeta forward and 13 Jbeta reverse. The data were produced by immunoSEQ multiplex PCR, yet TCRdb's version contains in-frame clones alone and is incomplete. The table includes 150,000 to 200,000 clones, more than 75% detected once. Germline lookup yields CDR1 MNHEY and CDR2 SMNVEV (reference sequence). The V and J ends lost 5 bases and 1 base, in that order; junction bases with no gene match: 6. The CDR3 contains 15 residues. Sequenced material: PBMCs. This chain joins TRBV27 and TRBJ2-7, with 9 bases identical to TRBD1. This sequence originates from a woman in her thirties in good health and CMV-seropositive. CDR3 DNA sequence: TGTGCCAGCAGTACTCTCGGGACAGGGTCCTACGAGCAGTACTTC. It encodes CASSTLGTGSYEQYF.